Included here is one T cell receptor (beta chain) sequence, with context. TCRdb re-called the reads with MiXCR, one entry per CDR3 protein. The table lists roughly 200,000 distinct CDR3 sequences, roughly 15% of them singletons. The data originate from a study of T cell repertoires in cytomegalovirus infection. Study context: Indications of both CMV infection and matching HLA type were provided by public TCR beta signatures.

This CDR3 has 19 amino acids. J gave up 0 bases and V 6 bases, and 10 bases lay outside the gene matches. Germline V gene lookup returns CDR1 MNHEY and CDR2 SVGEGT. The origin of this receptor is a human donor in good health (CMV status not recorded). Some clones in this sample may be carry-over from other donors' samples. Sequenced: CD8+ T cells from PBMCs. This chain uses TRBV6-2 or TRBV6-3 with TRBJ2-3; 15 nucleotides line up with TRBD2. The CDR3 sequence is CASSRTGLAGGTSTDTQYF. For the CDR3, the DNA is TGTGCCAGCAGCCGCACCGGACTAGCGGGGGGGACTAGCACAGATACGCAGTATTTT.